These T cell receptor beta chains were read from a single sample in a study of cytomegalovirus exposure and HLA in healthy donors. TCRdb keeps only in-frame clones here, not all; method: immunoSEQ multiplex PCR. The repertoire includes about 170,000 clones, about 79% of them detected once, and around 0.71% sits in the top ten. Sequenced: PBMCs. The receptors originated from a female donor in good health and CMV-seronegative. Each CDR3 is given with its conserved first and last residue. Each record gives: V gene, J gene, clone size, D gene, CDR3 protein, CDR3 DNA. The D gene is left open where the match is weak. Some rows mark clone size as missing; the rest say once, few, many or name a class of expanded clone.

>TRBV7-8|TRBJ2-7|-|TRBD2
CASSLAMAGGGHEQYF
TGTGCCAGCAGCTTAGCGATGGCGGGGGGAGGGCACGAGCAGTACTTC
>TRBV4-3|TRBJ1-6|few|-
CASSQVSSAYNSPLHF
TGCGCCAGCAGCCAAGTGTCGAGTGCCTATAATTCACCCCTCCACTTT
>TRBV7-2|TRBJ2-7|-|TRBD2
CASSFRREGGEQYF
TGTGCCAGCAGCTTCCGGCGGGAGGGCGGTGAGCAGTACTTC
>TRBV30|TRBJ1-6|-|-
CAGGQSGSPLHF
TGTGCCGGCGGACAGTCGGGCTCACCCCTCCACTTT
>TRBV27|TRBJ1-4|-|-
CASSSFGRGNEKLFF
TGTGCCAGCAGTTCCTTCGGACGGGGGAATGAAAAACTGTTTTTT
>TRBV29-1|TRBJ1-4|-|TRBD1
CSVRQGRNEKLFF
TGCAGCGTACGACAGGGGAGGAATGAAAAACTGTTTTTT
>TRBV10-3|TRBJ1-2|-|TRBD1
CAISGDSYGYTF
TGTGCCATCAGTGGGGACAGCTATGGCTACACCTTC
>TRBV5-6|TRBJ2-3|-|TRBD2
CASSFLSSGLTDTQYF
TGTGCCAGCAGCTTCCTCTCTAGCGGGCTAACAGATACGCAGTATTTT
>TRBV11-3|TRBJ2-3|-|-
CASSLGTAGDTQYF
TGTGCCAGCAGCTTAGGGACAGCCGGAGATACGCAGTATTTT
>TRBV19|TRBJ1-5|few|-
CASMESILLLQPQHF
TGTGCCAGTATGGAGTCTATTCTTTTGTTACAGCCCCAGCATTTT
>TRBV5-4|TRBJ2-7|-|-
CASSLVLGQNYEQYF
TGTGCCAGCAGCTTGGTTTTGGGCCAGAACTACGAGCAGTACTTC
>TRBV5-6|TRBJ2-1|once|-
CASSLLGSTQAEQFF
TGTGCCAGCAGCTTACTTGGTTCCACCCAGGCTGAGCAGTTCTTC
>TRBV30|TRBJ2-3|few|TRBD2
CAWSAWGGRADTQYF
TGTGCCTGGAGTGCGTGGGGGGGACGGGCAGATACGCAGTATTTT
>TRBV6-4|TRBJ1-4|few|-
CASPVPMKATNEKLFF
TGTGCCAGTCCAGTGCCCATGAAAGCAACTAATGAAAAACTGTTTTTT
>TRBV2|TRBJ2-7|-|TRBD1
CASSGYTGTGYSYEQYF
TGTGCCAGCAGTGGATATACCGGGACAGGGTATTCCTACGAGCAGTACTTC
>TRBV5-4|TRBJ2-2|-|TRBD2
CASSSPGSGRTGELFF
TGTGCCAGCAGCTCACCGGGTAGCGGGAGGACCGGGGAGCTGTTTTTT